The 24 T cell receptor beta chains presented below share a single source sample, sequenced in a study of early T cells in non-severe SARS-CoV-2 infection. TCRdb analysed the 5' RACE reads with MiXCR anew, one entry per CDR3 protein. Of tens of thousands of distinct CDR3 sequences in the sample, about 11% were seen once. Specimen: whole blood, collected at baseline. These receptors were collected from an adult who was a healthcare worker with PCR-confirmed SARS-CoV-2 infection or an uninfected control (not recorded which).

The chain combines TRBV5-5 with TRBJ1-4; maybe TRBD1 (5 bases). Germline assignment: CDR1 SGHKS and CDR2 YYEKEE (reference sequence). This CDR3 is built from 15 residues. Trimming cost V 5 bases and J 2 bases, with 13 bases left between them. The CDR3 DNA reads as TGTGCCAGCAGTCTGCTGCGGGGGACTAATGAAAAACTGTTTTTT. It yields the protein CASSLLRGTNEKLFF. The full variable domain, with the rest looked up from reference TRBV5-5 and TRBJ1-4, is DAGVTQSPTHLIKTRGQQVTLRCSPISGHKSVSWYQQVLGQGPQFIFQYYEKEERGRGNFPDRFSARQFPNYSSELNVNALLLGDSALYLCASSLLRGTNEKLFFGSGTQLSVL.

Many counts were recorded for this clonotype. J is TRBJ1-6 and V is TRBV28, with 8 bases matching TRBD1. V gave up 1 base and J gave up 9 bases; unmatched junction bases: 5. Germline values: CDR1 MDHEN, CDR2 SYDVKM. The CDR3 runs to 15 residues. DNA for the CDR3: TGTGCCAGCAGTTTATTTGTTCAGGGGGCTTCACCCCTCCACTTT. This sequence encodes CASSLFVQGASPLHF.

This clonotype has a count of ten or more. V and J are TRBV19 and TRBJ1-5; D remains unclear. The ends were cut back, 5 bases at V and 3 bases at J, with 14 bases in the middle. CDR3 length: 15 amino acids. Germline V CDR1 and CDR2: LNHDA, SQIVND (reference sequence). DNA of the CDR3: TGTGCCAGTAGTGCTGATAGCCAGCCCAATCAGCCCCAGCATTTT. Translated, it gives CASSADSQPNQPQHF.

This clonotype was seen a handful of times. The chain joins TRBV5-5 to TRBJ2-2; possibly TRBD1 for D (6 bases). Germline V gives CDR1 SGHKS, CDR2 YYEKEE (reference sequence). Deletions cut 0 bases from V and 0 bases from J, with 9 bases between. The CDR3 is 16 amino acids. CDR3 sequence reads: CASSLERTANTGELFF. The CDR3 DNA reads TGTGCCAGCAGCTTGGAGCGGACAGCGAACACCGGGGAGCTGTTTTTT.

This clonotype was picked up a small number of times. This chain links TRBV20-1 with TRBJ2-5; 8 nucleotides line up with TRBD2. The CDR3 has 13 amino acids. The J segment lost 2 bases and the V segment lost 2 bases, leaving 1 base of the junction unmatched. Germline CDR1 reads DFQATT; CDR2 reads SNEGSKA (reference sequence). The CDR3 region has the DNA TGCAGTGCTAGACGACTAGCGCAAGAGACCCAGTACTTC. Protein sequence: CSARRLAQETQYF.

There are a few counts of this clonotype. This chain joins TRBV11-2 and TRBJ2-3; 9 bases line up with TRBD2. The CDR3 extends over 16 amino acids. With 4 bases clipped from V and 5 bases from J, the junction kept 10 bases outside the gene matches. Germline lookup yields CDR1 SGHAT and CDR2 FQNNGV. The DNA of the CDR3 is TGTGCCAGCAGCTCCTCTAGCGGGGCGGGCGAAGATACGCAGTATTTT. It translates to CASSSSSGAGEDTQYF.

This clonotype came up many times. The chain uses TRBV11-2 and TRBJ2-1; 10 nucleotides match TRBD2. The CDR3 covers 17 residues. The J segment lost 5 bases and the V segment lost 4 bases, leaving 11 bases of the junction unmatched. The germline gives CDR1 SGHAT, CDR2 FQNNGV. The CDR3 nucleotides read TGTGCCAGCAGCTCCTCACCCGGACTAGCGGCTAACAATGAGCAGTTCTTC. It encodes CASSSSPGLAANNEQFF.

The chain links TRBV5-6 to TRBJ2-4, with a weak D call TRBD2 (6 bases). CDR1 SGHDT and CDR2 YYEEEE come from the germline V gene. The CDR3 sequence is 14 residues long. The V and J ends lost 5 bases and 4 bases respectively, with 13 bases between them. In DNA form, the CDR3 reads TGTGCCAGCAGGGCGGGACCAAAAAAAAACATTCAGTACTTC. Translated, it gives CASRAGPKKNIQYF. The variable domain in full, with the rest retrieved from reference TRBV5-6 and TRBJ2-4, is DAGVTQSPTHLIKTRGQQVTLRCSPKSGHDTVSWYQQALGQGPQFIFQYYEEEERQRGNFPDRFSGHQFPNYSSELNVNALLLGDSALYLCASRAGPKKNIQYFGAGTRLSVL.

This clonotype was found many times. V and J are TRBV12-3 or TRBV12-4 and TRBJ2-7; a possible D gene is TRBD1 (5 bases). This CDR3 is 12 amino acids long. V was pared by 5 bases and J by 4 bases, with 9 bases between. The CDR3 DNA follows: TGTGCCAGCAGTCCCCAGGGTTACGAGCAGTACTTC. Translation: CASSPQGYEQYF.

This clonotype has just a few counts. The gene calls are TRBV6-1 and TRBJ2-3; TRBD2 matches at 7 bases. With V trimmed by 5 bases and J by 2 bases, 4 bases remained unmatched. Germline V gene sequence: CDR1 MNHNS, CDR2 SASEGT. The CDR3 is 14 amino acids. The CDR3 protein is CASSWRGNTDTQYF. CDR3 coding DNA: TGTGCCAGCAGTTGGCGGGGGAACACAGATACGCAGTATTTT.

This clonotype was seen repeatedly, ten times or more. The V call is TRBV28, the J call TRBJ2-1, with a possible D match to TRBD2 (6 bases). Germline V lookup: CDR1 MDHEN, CDR2 SYDVKM. V lost 3 bases and J lost 0, with 6 bases in between. The CDR3 extends over 14 amino acids. The CDR3 reads CASSLTSSYNEQFF. DNA of the CDR3: TGTGCCAGCAGTTTGACTAGCTCCTACAATGAGCAGTTCTTC. The variable domain in full, with the rest retrieved from reference TRBV28 and TRBJ2-1, is DVKVTQSSRYLVKRTGEKVFLECVQDMDHENMFWYRQDPGLGLRLIYFSYDVKMKEKGDIPEGYSVSREKKERFSLILESASTNQTSMYLCASSLTSSYNEQFFGPGTRLTVL.

This clonotype appeared a few times. The V gene is TRBV7-2, the J gene TRBJ2-2; a weak D match, TRBD1 (5 bases). The CDR3 is 14 amino acids. Germline V gives CDR1 SGHTA, CDR2 FQGNSA. V was clipped by 4 bases and J by 1 base, with 7 bases between them. The CDR3 spells CASSSTGNTGELFF. DNA of the CDR3: TGTGCCAGCAGCTCAACAGGGAACACCGGGGAGCTGTTTTTT.

The rearrangement joins TRBV7-3 to TRBJ1-1; D is possibly TRBD1 (5 bases). Germline V gives CDR1 SGHTA, CDR2 FQGTGA. This CDR3 has 14 residues. Trimming shortened V by 5 bases and J by 0 bases, and 10 bases separated the two germline ends. CDR3 coding DNA: TGTGCCAGCAGCAAGGGACGGGTGAACACTGAAGCTTTCTTT. Its translation is CASSKGRVNTEAFF.

Turning to this clonotype: A read error may account for a junction end that differs from germline. The chain uses TRBV11-2 and TRBJ1-3, with 8 bases aligning to TRBD1. CDR1 and CDR2 (germline): SGHAT, FQNNGV. This CDR3 contains 13 residues. The CDR3 DNA reads TGTGCCAGCAGCCTTGACAGGGGAACCACCATATATTTT. Amino acids: CASSLDRGTTIYF. The full variable domain, its missing parts supplied by reference TRBV11-2 and TRBJ1-3, is EAGVAQSPRYKIIEKRQSVAFWCNPISGHATLYWYQQILGQGPKLLIQFQNNGVVDDSQLPKDRFSAERLKGVDSTLKIQPAKLEDSAVYLCASSLDRGTTIYFGEGSWLTVV.

The chain has TRBV15 and TRBJ2-7; D possibly uses TRBD1 or TRBD2 (5 bases each). The germline CDR1 and CDR2 sequences are LNHNV and YYDKDF (reference sequence). The CDR3 covers 14 residues. The V end lost 0 bases, the J end lost 3 bases, and 9 bases lay between the germline ends. The CDR3 loop reads CATSRDRGVYEQYF. The DNA for the CDR3 is TGTGCCACCAGCAGAGATCGGGGCGTCTACGAGCAGTACTTC.

This clonotype was detected only a few times. The chain carries TRBV30 and TRBJ2-3, with a possible D match to TRBD2 (5 bases). Germline CDR1 is GTSNPN and CDR2 is SVGIG (reference sequence). V lost 2 bases to trimming and J lost 4 bases, with 13 bases between them. This CDR3 has 14 residues. In DNA form, the CDR3 reads TGTGCCTGGAGTCGGGATCGCACCCCAGATACGCAGTATTTT. Encoded protein: CAWSRDRTPDTQYF.

The chain couples TRBV4-2 to TRBJ2-5, with D perhaps assigned TRBD1 or TRBD2 (6 bases each). This CDR3 has 15 amino acids. Between the trimmed V and J ends, which lost 2 bases and 3 bases, there was a span of 13 bases. Germline V gives CDR1 LGHNA, CDR2 YNFKEQ. CDR3 DNA sequence: TGTGCCAGCAGCCAACCCGGGGGCCGTAAAGAGACCCAGTACTTC. This encodes CASSQPGGRKETQYF.

This clonotype was counted only a few times. The rearrangement joins TRBV7-9 to TRBJ1-4; D is unclear. V was trimmed by 0 bases and J by 8 bases, leaving 10 bases between them. In germline, CDR1 is SEHNR, CDR2 FQNEAQ (reference sequence). The CDR3 is 14 amino acids. The CDR3 reads CASSLAGKREKLFF. In DNA form, the CDR3 reads TGTGCCAGCAGCTTAGCAGGGAAGAGGGAAAAACTGTTTTTT.

This clonotype showed up just a few times. The chain has TRBV20-1 and TRBJ1-1; D remains ambiguous. This CDR3 contains 12 residues. Between the trimmed V and J ends, which lost 2 bases and 1 base, there was a span of 5 bases. The germline CDR1 and CDR2 sequences are DFQATT and SNEGSKA (reference sequence). CDR3 residues: CSARSQNTEAFF. The DNA of the CDR3 is TGCAGTGCTAGATCCCAGAACACTGAAGCTTTCTTT.

This clonotype was counted a few times. J is TRBJ2-7 and V is TRBV27; no reliable D call. The V gene lost 6 bases and the J gene lost 1 base, with 10 bases spanning the gap. The CDR3 extends over 13 amino acids. Germline CDR1 MNHEY, CDR2 SMNVEV (reference sequence). CDR3 sequence: CASRKIESYEQYF. In DNA, the CDR3 is TGTGCCAGCAGAAAGATTGAATCCTACGAGCAGTACTTC.

The gene calls are TRBV6-2 or TRBV6-3 and TRBJ2-5, with 10 bases that match TRBD2. Germline loops: CDR1 MNHEY, CDR2 SVGEGT. This CDR3 is 14 amino acids long. J lost 4 bases, V lost 6 bases, and 5 bases had no gene match. The DNA of the CDR3 is TGTGCCAGCAGCCAGCGGGGGGGACTAGAGACCCAGTACTTC. It is translated as CASSQRGGLETQYF.

The chain uses TRBV20-1 and TRBJ2-1; TRBD2 matches 10 bases. There are 16 residues in the CDR3. Germline lookup yields CDR1 DFQATT and CDR2 SNEGSKA (reference sequence). The V and J ends lost 6 bases and 0 bases, in that order; junction bases with no gene match: 8. CDR3 residues: CSAFSSGGVSYNEQFF. The DNA for the CDR3 is TGCAGTGCGTTCTCTAGCGGGGGCGTCTCCTACAATGAGCAGTTCTTC.

This clonotype was counted between two and nine times. The chain couples TRBV20-1 to TRBJ2-7, with TRBD2 matching over 12 bases. Germline CDR1 and CDR2: DFQATT and SNEGSKA (reference sequence). Trimming removed 2 bases from V and 0 bases from J; junction bases left unmatched: 2. The CDR3 runs to 15 residues. The CDR3 DNA reads as TGCAGTGCTAGAAGACTAGCGGGGGACTCCTACGAGCAGTACTTC. It codes for CSARRLAGDSYEQYF.

The chain is built from TRBV12-3 or TRBV12-4 and TRBJ2-2; D remains ambiguous. With 4 bases removed from V and 4 bases from J, the gap between germline ends came to 10 bases. The CDR3 has 14 amino acids. As DNA, the CDR3 is TGTGCCAGCAGTTCTCCGGGCTTCACCGGGGAGCTGTTTTTT. This encodes CASSSPGFTGELFF.